This TCR beta chain originates from a study of cytomegalovirus exposure and HLA in healthy donors. This clone was picked up one time. The PCR employed 60 Vbeta primers together with 13 Jbeta primers. Method: immunoSEQ multiplex PCR; TCRdb's copy keeps in-frame clones and lacks some. This table holds around 150,000 clones, about four fifths found once. V was pared by 0 bases and J by 7 bases, with 9 bases of the junction left unmatched. The germline gives CDR1 LNHNV, CDR2 YYDKDF (reference sequence). The CDR3 sequence is 16 residues long. Source material: PBMCs. The chain recombines TRBV15 with TRBJ2-1; 7 bases map to TRBD1. The clonotype was recovered from a male donor in good health and CMV-seropositive. The CDR3 region is CATSRDRAGGRNEQFF. CDR3 DNA sequence: TGTGCCACCAGCAGAGATCGGGCAGGGGGTAGGAATGAGCAGTTCTTC.